One and the same sample provided the 23 T cell receptor beta chains below, sequenced in a study of Ad26.COV2.S vaccination and SARS-CoV-2 variants (dated by TCRdb to about 2021). Interpreted using the paper, the treatment or condition label stands for: about 20 received Ad26.COV2.S at low or high dose, single or two shots; 5 received placebo; per-sample allocation not given. Repertoires of vaccine and placebo recipients were sequenced from samples taken on day 63 after the first injection. Receptor libraries were prepared by the immunoSEQ multiplex PCR assay. Drawn from immuneACCESS, this table holds only the in-frame rearrangements with V and J called that TCRdb kept. Clones are partly lost; checked studies trace under half to an unresolved V gene and leave the rest unexplained. This sample has about 350,000 clones in its table, and roughly 81% of those were observed once. The top ten clonotypes cover 3% to 4% of the sample.

Sequences were derived from peripheral blood, sampled in a trial of Ad26.COV2.S vaccine versus placebo. The source is a person aged 18-60 years who received the Ad26.COV2.S COVID-19 vaccine or a placebo.

The chain uses TRBV19 and TRBJ2-7; 10 bases line up with TRBD1. Germline V gene data show CDR1 as LNHDA and CDR2 as SQIVND (reference sequence). Unmatched junction bases numbered 9, after V lost 3 bases and J lost 4 bases. The CDR3 covers 16 residues. CDR3 bases: TGTGCCAGTAGTATCGACCGGGACAGGGGTTCATACGAGCAGTACTTC. Encoded protein: CASSIDRDRGSYEQYF.

The chain combines TRBV2 with TRBJ2-6; TRBD2 agrees at 9 bases. CDR3 size: 17 residues. Germline V gene sequence: CDR1 SNHLY, CDR2 FYNNEI. V lost 10 bases, J lost 0 bases, and 10 bases stayed unmatched. The CDR3 region is CAIRGRVGSSGANVLTF. For the CDR3, the DNA is TGTGCCATCCGCGGGAGGGTGGGGAGCTCTGGGGCCAACGTCCTGACTTTC.

This chain joins TRBV5-6 and TRBJ1-1; no reliable D call. Germline CDR1 is SGHDT and CDR2 is YYEEEE. This CDR3 region has 15 residues. Trimming took off 1 base at V and 0 bases at J, with 10 bases between the two ends. Here the CDR3 reads CASSLRRAMNTEAFF. The CDR3 DNA follows: TGTGCCAGCAGCTTGAGACGGGCAATGAACACTGAAGCTTTCTTT.

The rearrangement uses TRBV10-1 and TRBJ2-2, with D possibly TRBD2 on 6 matching bases. This CDR3 contains 15 residues. CDR1 is WNHNN and CDR2 is SYGVQD in the germline V gene (reference sequence). Trimming cost V 5 bases and J 2 bases, with 12 bases left between them. CDR3 bases: TGCGCCAGCAGTAGCGGGCAGTCTAACACCGGGGAGCTGTTTTTT. The encoded protein is CASSSGQSNTGELFF.

Remarks on this clone: One end of the junction is discordant with germline, which a read error may explain. The genes are TRBV4-3 and TRBJ2-1; 11 bases map to TRBD2. The CDR3 runs 13 residues. Germline V lookup: CDR1 LGHNA, CDR2 YSLEER. This CDR3 is CASSQSLAGGTVF. The CDR3 DNA sequence: TGCGCCAGCAGCCAATCTCTAGCGGGGGGTACGGTCTTC.

The V and J genes are TRBV5-1 and TRBJ1-3, with a tentative D call TRBD1 (5 bases). This CDR3 region has 16 residues. The V end was cut by 4 bases, the J end by 7 bases, with 21 bases between. Germline CDR1 reads SGHRS; CDR2 reads YFSETQ. The CDR3 DNA follows: TGCGCCAGCAGCGTGGGGGGAGCGGAGTCCCTGAACACCATATATTTT. The encoded protein is CASSVGGAESLNTIYF.

In this sample, this clone turned up once. The V and J genes are TRBV18 and TRBJ1-2; D not resolved. V was clipped by 2 bases and J by 1 base, with 11 bases between them. Germline-derived CDR1 and CDR2 are KGHSH and LQKENI. The length of the CDR3 is 15 residues. CDR3 region: CASSPSGDVNYGYTF. The CDR3 nucleotides read TGTGCCAGCTCACCATCAGGAGACGTTAACTATGGCTACACCTTC. Complete variable domain (other parts from reference TRBV18 and TRBJ1-2): NAGVMQNPRHLVRRRGQEARLRCSPMKGHSHVYWYRQLPEEGLKFMVYLQKENIIDESGMPKERFSAEFPKEGPSILRIQQVVRGDSAAYFCASSPSGDVNYGYTFGSGTRLTVV.

This rearrangement joins TRBV7-9 to TRBJ2-1; 7 nucleotides match TRBD2. There are 14 residues in the CDR3. The V gene end was trimmed by 0 bases and the J gene end by 8 bases; junction bases not matched to a gene: 4. Per germline, CDR1 SEHNR and CDR2 FQNEAQ (reference sequence). CDR3: CASSLAGGPHEQFF. CDR3 bases: TGTGCCAGCAGCTTAGCGGGAGGGCCCCATGAGCAGTTCTTC.

This clone was seen a handful of times. The chain employs TRBV19 and TRBJ2-7; 10 nucleotides agree with TRBD1. This CDR3 is 15 amino acids long. V lost 4 bases, J lost 1 base, and 4 bases stayed unmatched. Germline V lookup: CDR1 LNHDA, CDR2 SQIVND (reference sequence). The DNA for the CDR3 is TGTGCCAGTAGTACGACAGGGGGCGCTTCCTACGAGCAGTACTTC. Its protein is CASSTTGGASYEQYF. The complete variable domain, with remaining parts taken from reference TRBV19 and TRBJ2-7, reads DGGITQSPKYLFRKEGQNVTLSCEQNLNHDAMYWYRQDPGQGLRLIYYSQIVNDFQKGDIAEGYSVSREKKESFPLTVTSAQKNPTAFYLCASSTTGGASYEQYFGPGTRLTVT.

In this sample, this clone turned up once. The V and J genes are TRBV5-1 and TRBJ2-1; D perhaps matches TRBD1 (6 bases). The CDR3 loop spans 13 amino acids. Per the germline V gene, CDR1 is SGHRS and CDR2 is YFSETQ. V was shortened by 1 base and J by 6 bases, with 8 bases between the two germline ends. DNA for the CDR3: TGCGCCAGCAGCTTGCTGGGGGCCAATGAGCAGTTCTTC. Protein: CASSLLGANEQFF.

The chain uses TRBV14 and TRBJ2-3; D might be TRBD2 (5 bases). This CDR3 spans 16 amino acids. Germline assignment: CDR1 SGHDN and CDR2 FVKESK. Trimming left V 4 bases short and J 0 bases short, with 14 bases between. The CDR3 loop is CASSLSSVGSTDTQYF. DNA for the CDR3: TGTGCCAGCAGCCTGAGTAGCGTTGGAAGCACAGATACGCAGTATTTT.

This chain connects TRBV3-1 (or the pseudogene TRBV3-2) to TRBJ1-1; 7 bases are shared with TRBD1. With 4 bases clipped from V and 4 bases from J, the junction kept 12 bases outside the gene matches. Germline V CDR1 and CDR2: LGHDT, YNNKEL (reference sequence). The CDR3 sequence is 16 residues long. The CDR3 DNA reads TGTGCCAGCAGCCCAATACAGGGGCGAGGCGGCACTGAAGCTTTCTTT. It specifies CASSPIQGRGGTEAFF.

The chain is built from TRBV25-1 and TRBJ2-1; 10 bases line up with TRBD2. After removal of 5 bases from V and 5 bases from J, the junction contained 9 bases not matched to a gene. The CDR3 spans 16 residues. Germline CDR1 and CDR2: MGHDK and SYGVNS. DNA of the CDR3: TGTGCCAGCAGTCTCGTTAGCGGGAGGACCCACAATGAGCAGTTCTTC. Translating gives CASSLVSGRTHNEQFF.

This chain links TRBV27 with TRBJ2-7; the match to TRBD1 covers 11 bases. In germline, CDR1 is MNHEY, CDR2 SMNVEV (reference sequence). The CDR3 has 16 amino acids. Trimming cost V 6 bases and J 4 bases; bases outside gene matches: 11. The CDR3 spells CASSLGGTGGSYEQYF. In nucleotides, the CDR3 is TGTGCCAGCAGCTTAGGGGGGACAGGGGGATCGTACGAGCAGTACTTC.

This clone has only one observation. The V call is TRBV2, the J call TRBJ2-7, with 9 bases lining up with TRBD2. V lost 3 bases, J lost 5 bases, and 8 bases stayed unmatched. Looked up from germline, CDR1 is SNHLY and CDR2 is FYNNEI. The CDR3 totals 15 residues. The CDR3: CASSDIAGDTHEQYF. The CDR3 region has the DNA TGTGCCAGCAGTGACATAGCGGGAGATACCCACGAGCAGTACTTC.

The chain uses TRBV27 and TRBJ1-6; tentatively, D is TRBD1 (5 bases). The CDR3 extends over 18 amino acids. The germline CDR1 and CDR2 sequences are MNHEY and SMNVEV (reference sequence). V was clipped by 0 bases and J by 9 bases, with 21 bases between them. CDR3 loop: CASSLSPPRDRVSSPLHF. The CDR3 nucleotides are TGTGCCAGCAGTTTATCTCCCCCCCGGGACCGTGTTAGTTCACCCCTCCACTTT.

The V and J genes are TRBV7-9 and TRBJ2-7, with D maybe TRBD1 (6 bases). CDR1 is SEHNR, CDR2 FQNEAQ, per germline (reference sequence). CDR3 length: 15 residues. Trimming removed 5 bases from V and 0 bases from J, with 14 bases in between. The CDR3 loop is CASSRNGQSSYEQYF. The CDR3 DNA sequence: TGTGCCAGCAGCCGTAACGGACAGAGCTCCTACGAGCAGTACTTC.

The chain couples TRBV6-5 to TRBJ2-1; D is ambiguous. Germline assignment: CDR1 MNHEY and CDR2 SVGAGI. The CDR3 contains 14 residues. Trimming cost V 0 bases and J 10 bases, with 13 bases left between them. The CDR3 is CASSYSSGVREQFF. The DNA of the CDR3 is TGTGCCAGCAGTTACTCCTCAGGAGTGAGGGAGCAGTTCTTC.

This clone was seen only a few times. The chain links TRBV2 to TRBJ2-3, with D tentatively TRBD1 (6 bases). The CDR3 is made up of 14 amino acids. The V gene's germline CDR1 is SNHLY and CDR2 FYNNEI. Between the trimmed V and J ends, which lost 5 bases and 3 bases, there was a span of 12 bases. CDR3 DNA: TGTGCCAGCAGTAAGCAGGGGTGGACAGATACGCAGTATTTT. Translation: CASSKQGWTDTQYF.

The chain combines TRBV2 with TRBJ1-4, with a tentative D call TRBD1 (6 bases). Germline loops: CDR1 SNHLY, CDR2 FYNNEI. The CDR3 totals 16 residues. Trimming cost V 5 bases and J 8 bases, with 21 bases left between them. In DNA, the CDR3 is TGTGCCAGCAGTTCCACAGGGAGGGTCCCCAACGAAAAACTGTTTTTT. It yields the protein CASSSTGRVPNEKLFF.

Only a few counts were recorded for this clone. The chain joins TRBV19 to TRBJ2-5; possible D gene TRBD1, 6 bases. Trimming shortened V by 9 bases and J by 2 bases, and 13 bases separated the two germline ends. Per germline, CDR1 LNHDA and CDR2 SQIVND (reference sequence). CDR3 length: 13 amino acids. For the CDR3, the DNA is TGTGCCAGCCAGGACAGAATACAAGAGACCCAGTACTTC. Its protein is CASQDRIQETQYF.

This chain joins TRBV11-3 and TRBJ2-3; no reliable D call. Germline V lookup: CDR1 SGHNT, CDR2 YENEEA. Trimming pared 0 bases from V and 0 bases from J, leaving 7 bases between. This CDR3 has 15 amino acids. The chain's CDR3 is CASSLEPASTDTQYF. DNA of the CDR3: TGTGCCAGCAGCTTAGAACCAGCTAGCACAGATACGCAGTATTTT.

This chain connects TRBV6-5 to TRBJ2-6; tentatively, D is TRBD2 (5 bases). V was clipped by 5 bases and J by 4 bases, with 12 bases between them. The CDR3 has 15 residues. Germline V CDR1 and CDR2: MNHEY, SVGAGI. The CDR3 here is CASSHQRKGANVLTF. CDR3 DNA sequence: TGTGCCAGCAGTCATCAGCGGAAGGGGGCCAACGTCCTGACTTTC.